The TCR beta chain under discussion was sequenced for a study of cytomegalovirus exposure and HLA in healthy donors. Per the germline V gene, CDR1 is SGHRS and CDR2 is YFSETQ. This CDR3 region has 13 residues. PCR was performed using 60 Vbeta and 13 Jbeta primers. The repertoire was sequenced with immunoSEQ multiplex PCR; TCRdb's copy has only in-frame clones and lacks some. The table includes 130,000 or so clones, roughly four fifths detected once. Sequenced sample: PBMCs. The sequence came from a female donor in good health and CMV-seronegative. The genes are TRBV5-1 and TRBJ2-5; the D gene is possibly TRBD1 (5 bases). Matching the DNA end better, TRBJ2-7 makes the J call doubtful. Here the CDR3 DNA reads TGCGCCAGCAGCTCAGGACAAGATTACGAGCAGTACTTC. Translation gives CASSSGQDYEQYF.